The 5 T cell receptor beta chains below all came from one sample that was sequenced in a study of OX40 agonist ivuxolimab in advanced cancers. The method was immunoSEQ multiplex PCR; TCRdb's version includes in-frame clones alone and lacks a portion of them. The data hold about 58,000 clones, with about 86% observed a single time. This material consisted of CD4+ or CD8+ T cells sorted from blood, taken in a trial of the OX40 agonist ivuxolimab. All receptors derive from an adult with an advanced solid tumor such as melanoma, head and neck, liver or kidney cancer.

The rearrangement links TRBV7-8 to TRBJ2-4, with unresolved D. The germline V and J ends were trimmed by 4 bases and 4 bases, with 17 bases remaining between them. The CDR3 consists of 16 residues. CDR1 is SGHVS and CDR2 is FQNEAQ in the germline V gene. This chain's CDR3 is CASSSSGKSWKNIQYF. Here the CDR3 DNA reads TGTGCCAGCAGCTCCTCGGGCAAATCGTGGAAAAACATTCAGTACTTC.

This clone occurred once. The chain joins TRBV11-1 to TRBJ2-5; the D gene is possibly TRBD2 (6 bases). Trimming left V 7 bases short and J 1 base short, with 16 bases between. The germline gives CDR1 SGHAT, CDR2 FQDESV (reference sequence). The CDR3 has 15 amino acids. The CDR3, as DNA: TGTGCCAGCACCCGGAGGGGCTCCCTCCAAGAGACCCAGTACTTC. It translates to CASTRRGSLQETQYF. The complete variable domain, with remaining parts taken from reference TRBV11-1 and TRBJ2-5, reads EAEVAQSPRYKITEKSQAVAFWCDPISGHATLYWYRQILGQGPELLVQFQDESVVDDSQLPKDRFSAERLKGVDSTLKIQPAELGDSAMYLCASTRRGSLQETQYFGPGTRLLVL.

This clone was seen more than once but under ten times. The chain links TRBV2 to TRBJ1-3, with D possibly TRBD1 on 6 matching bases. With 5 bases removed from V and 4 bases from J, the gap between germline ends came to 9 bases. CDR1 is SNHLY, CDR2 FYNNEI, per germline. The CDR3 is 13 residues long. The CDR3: CASSLGQGNTIYF. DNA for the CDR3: TGTGCCAGCAGTCTAGGACAGGGAAACACCATATATTTT. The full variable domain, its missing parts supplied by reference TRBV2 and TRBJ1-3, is EPEVTQTPSHQVTQMGQEVILRCVPISNHLYFYWYRQILGQKVEFLVSFYNNEISEKSEIFDDQFSVERPDGSNFTLKIRSTKLEDSAMYFCASSLGQGNTIYFGEGSWLTVV.

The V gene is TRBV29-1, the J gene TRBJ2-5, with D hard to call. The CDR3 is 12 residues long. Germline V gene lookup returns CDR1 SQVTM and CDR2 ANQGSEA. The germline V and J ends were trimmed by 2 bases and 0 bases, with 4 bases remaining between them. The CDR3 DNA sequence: TGCAGCGTTGAAATGAACCAAGAGACCCAGTACTTC. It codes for CSVEMNQETQYF.

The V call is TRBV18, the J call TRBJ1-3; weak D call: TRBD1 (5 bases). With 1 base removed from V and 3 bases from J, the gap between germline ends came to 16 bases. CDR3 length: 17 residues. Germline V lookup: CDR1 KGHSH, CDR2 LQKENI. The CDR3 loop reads CASSPRTRERGGNTIYF. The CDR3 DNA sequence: TGTGCCAGCTCACCACGGACCAGGGAGAGGGGTGGAAACACCATATATTTT.